The source of this T cell receptor beta chain is a study of T cells in Graves' hyperthyroidism and ophthalmopathy. Regarding the study as a whole: Stable hyperthyroidism was separated from ophthalmopathy by a model based on 13 V-J features. Also found in blood were most expanded thyroid clonotypes above 0.001.

In its sample, this clonotype was seen many times. As yet, its antigen is unknown. The TCR beta CDR3 regions underwent amplification using RNA transcripts as the source. Primed by the HTBI set, a first-round RT-PCR was run on the TCR CDR3. TCRdb reprocessed the multiplex PCR reads via MiXCR and lists one record per CDR3 protein. This table holds around 500,000 distinct CDR3 sequences, approximately 15% found once. The CDR3 consists of 16 residues. Looked up from germline, CDR1 is KGHSH and CDR2 is LQKENI. V lost 0 bases, J lost 4 bases, and 4 bases stayed unmatched. The PBMCs had their origin in roughly 10 ml of fresh peripheral blood.

This clonotype was obtained from a woman between 18 and 29 years old with Graves' hyperthyroidism. The rearrangement links TRBV18 to TRBJ2-7, with 12 bases fitting TRBD2. Sequenced material: blood. CDR3 sequence (DNA): TGTGCCAGCTCACCACCTACACTAGCGGGAGGTTACGAGCAGTACTTC. It yields the protein CASSPPTLAGGYEQYF.